One sample yielded the 5 T cell receptor beta chains listed below, sequenced in a study of control samples from healthy donors and cancer patients. Produced via immunoSEQ multiplex PCR; TCRdb's table is partial and in-frame only. In the table there are 85,000 to 95,000 clones, approximately 93% of which are singletons. Sequencing was carried out using blood. The receptors were gathered from a woman between 25 and 40 years old in good health.

The J gene is TRBJ2-7, the V gene TRBV6-7, with D possibly TRBD2 on 5 matching bases. TRBV6-7 falls under the ORF class, with uncertain function. The V gene lost 7 bases and the J gene lost 0 bases, with 19 bases spanning the gap. This CDR3 spans 16 amino acids. CDR3 coding DNA: TGTGCCAGCACCTGGCGGGCTGGTCCCCCCTCCTACGAGCAGTACTTC. Its translation: CASTWRAGPPSYEQYF.

This CDR3 reads CASSLSTDRGNGYTF. The CDR3 DNA reads TGCGCCAGCAGCTTGTCGACGGACAGGGGAAACGGCTACACCTTC. V gene TRBV5-1 combines with J gene TRBJ1-2; 9 bases are shared with TRBD1. CDR3 length: 15 amino acids. V lost 1 base and J lost 8; bases outside the gene matches: 9. The germline gives CDR1 SGHRS, CDR2 YFSETQ.

The chain uses TRBV15 and TRBJ1-1, with a tentative D call TRBD1 (5 bases). The CDR3 runs to 15 residues. V was cut by 3 bases and J by 6 bases, with 17 bases left in between. Germline loops: CDR1 LNHNV, CDR2 YYDKDF (reference sequence). The CDR3 reads CATSSIAGTKAEAFF. The DNA for the CDR3 is TGTGCCACCAGCAGTATAGCCGGGACGAAAGCTGAAGCTTTCTTT. Using reference TRBV15 and TRBJ1-1 for the parts outside the CDR3, the full variable domain is DAMVIQNPRYQVTQFGKPVTLSCSQTLNHNVMYWYQQKSSQAPKLLFHYYDKDFNNEADTPDNFQSRRPNTSFCFLDIRSPGLGDTAMYLCATSSIAGTKAEAFFGQGTRLTVV.

This chain links TRBV5-1 with TRBJ2-7; the match to TRBD1 covers 10 bases. V shed 5 bases and J 3 bases; nucleotides not matched to a gene: 2. Germline loops: CDR1 SGHRS, CDR2 YFSETQ. CDR3 length: 13 residues. In nucleotides, the CDR3 is TGCGCCAGCAGAGGACAGGGGGGCTACGAGCAGTACTTC. This gives the protein CASRGQGGYEQYF.

This clone was counted a single time. The V call is TRBV7-6, the J call TRBJ2-6; TRBD1 might be the D (5 bases). The CDR3 is 15 amino acids. V gave up 1 base and J gave up 1 base, with 5 bases separating them. Germline V CDR1 and CDR2: SGHVS, FNYEAQ. In DNA form, the CDR3 reads TGTGCCAGCAGCTTAGAGGGGTCTGGGGCCAACGTCCTGACTTTC. Encoded protein: CASSLEGSGANVLTF.